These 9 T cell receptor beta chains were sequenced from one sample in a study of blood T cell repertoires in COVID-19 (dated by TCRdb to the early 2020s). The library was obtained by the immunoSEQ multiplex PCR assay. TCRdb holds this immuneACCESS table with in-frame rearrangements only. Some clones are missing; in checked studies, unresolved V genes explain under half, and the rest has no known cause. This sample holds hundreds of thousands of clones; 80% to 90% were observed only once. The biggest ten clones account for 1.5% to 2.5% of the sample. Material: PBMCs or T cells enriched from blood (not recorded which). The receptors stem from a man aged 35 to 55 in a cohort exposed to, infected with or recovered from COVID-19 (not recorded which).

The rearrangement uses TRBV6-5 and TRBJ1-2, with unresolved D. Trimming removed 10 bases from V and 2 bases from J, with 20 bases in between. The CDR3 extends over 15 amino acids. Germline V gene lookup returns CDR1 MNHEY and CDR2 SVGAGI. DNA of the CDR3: TGTGCCACCTCACGGGTAGGAACCTCCAACTATGGCTACACCTTC. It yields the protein CATSRVGTSNYGYTF.

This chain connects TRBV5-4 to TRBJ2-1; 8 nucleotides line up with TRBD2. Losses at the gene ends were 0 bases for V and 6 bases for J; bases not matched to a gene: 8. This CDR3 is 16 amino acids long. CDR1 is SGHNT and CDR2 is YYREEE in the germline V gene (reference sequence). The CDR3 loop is CASSLGGAGGFNEQFF. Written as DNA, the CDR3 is TGTGCCAGCAGCTTGGGGGGGGCGGGAGGTTTCAATGAGCAGTTCTTC.

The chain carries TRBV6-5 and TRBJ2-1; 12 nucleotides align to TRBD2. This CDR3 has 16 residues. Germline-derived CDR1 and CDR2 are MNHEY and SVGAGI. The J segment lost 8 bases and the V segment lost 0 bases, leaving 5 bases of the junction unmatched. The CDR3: CASSYSRLAGVHEQFF. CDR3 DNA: TGTGCCAGCAGTTACTCTCGACTAGCGGGAGTCCATGAGCAGTTCTTC.

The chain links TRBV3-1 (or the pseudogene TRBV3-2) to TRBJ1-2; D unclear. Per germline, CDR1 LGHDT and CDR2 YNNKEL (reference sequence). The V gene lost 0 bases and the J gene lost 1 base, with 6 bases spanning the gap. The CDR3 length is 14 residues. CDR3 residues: CASSQEASNYGYTF. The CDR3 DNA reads TGTGCCAGCAGCCAAGAGGCCAGTAACTATGGCTACACCTTC.

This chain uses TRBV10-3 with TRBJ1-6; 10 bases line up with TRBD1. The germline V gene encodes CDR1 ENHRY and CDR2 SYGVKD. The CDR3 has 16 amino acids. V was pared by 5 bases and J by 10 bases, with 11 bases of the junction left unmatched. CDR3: CAISQDRDRGESPLHF. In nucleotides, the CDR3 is TGTGCCATCAGTCAGGATCGGGACAGGGGAGAATCACCCCTCCACTTT.

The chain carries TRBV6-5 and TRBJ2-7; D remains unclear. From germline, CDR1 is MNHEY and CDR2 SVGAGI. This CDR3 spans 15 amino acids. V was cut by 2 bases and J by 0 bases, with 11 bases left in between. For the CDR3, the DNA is TGTGCCAGCAGTTACACAGCAGTAAGCTCCTACGAGCAGTACTTC. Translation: CASSYTAVSSYEQYF.

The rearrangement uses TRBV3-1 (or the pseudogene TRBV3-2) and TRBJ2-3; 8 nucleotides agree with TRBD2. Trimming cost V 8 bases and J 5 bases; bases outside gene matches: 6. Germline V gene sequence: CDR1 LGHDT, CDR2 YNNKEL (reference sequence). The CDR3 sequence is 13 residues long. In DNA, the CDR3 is TGTGCCAGCGAGGGACTAGGTGGAGATACGCAGTATTTT. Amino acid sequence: CASEGLGGDTQYF.

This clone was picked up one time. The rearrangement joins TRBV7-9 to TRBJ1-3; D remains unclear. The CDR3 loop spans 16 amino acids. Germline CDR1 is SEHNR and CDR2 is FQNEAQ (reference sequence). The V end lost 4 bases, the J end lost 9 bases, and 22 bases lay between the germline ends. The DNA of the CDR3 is TGTGCCAGCAGCTCAAATCAAAGAGGCGCTTTTAGCACCATATATTTT. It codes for CASSSNQRGAFSTIYF.

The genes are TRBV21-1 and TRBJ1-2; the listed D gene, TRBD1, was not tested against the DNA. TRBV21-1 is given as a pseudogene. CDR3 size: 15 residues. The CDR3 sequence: CASSATGVPYYGYTF. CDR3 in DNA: TGTGCCAGCAGCGCAACAGGAGTTCCCTACTATGGCTACACCTTC.